This is a list of T cell receptor beta chains from one sample in a study of blood T cell repertoires in COVID-19. Sequenced by immunoSEQ multiplex PCR; TCRdb stores in-frame clones only, minus some. The data contain over 50,000 clones, roughly two thirds of them singletons. The sequencing input was peripheral blood. These receptors were collected from a woman between 65 and 79 years old with COVID-19, enrolled during active disease. The CDR3 runs from the conserved cysteine through the conserved F or W. D genes are given only for firm matches. Not all rows give a size; the values are once, few, many and, for expanded clones, a class.

CDR3 protein: CASSEDRGNYGYTF; CDR3 DNA: TGTGCCAGCAGCGAAGACAGGGGGAACTATGGCTACACCTTC; D gene: TRBD1; clone size: NA; V gene: TRBV11-2; CDR3 length: 14; J gene: TRBJ1-2
CDR3 protein: CASSSDPLASNYNEQFF; CDR3 DNA: TGTGCCAGCAGCTCCGACCCACTAGCGAGTAATTACAATGAGCAGTTCTTC; D gene: TRBD2; clone size: NA; V gene: TRBV11-3; CDR3 length: 17; J gene: TRBJ2-1
CDR3 protein: CASSLTGPFSGNTIYF; CDR3 DNA: TGTGCCAGCAGTCTGACAGGGCCGTTCTCTGGAAACACCATATATTTT; D gene: TRBD1; clone size: NA; V gene: TRBV27; CDR3 length: 16; J gene: TRBJ1-3
CDR3 protein: CASSSGGFGNTIYF; CDR3 DNA: TGTGCCAGCAGCTCAGGGGGCTTCGGAAACACCATATATTTT; D gene: TRBD1; clone size: NA; V gene: TRBV6-5; CDR3 length: 14; J gene: TRBJ1-3
CDR3 protein: CASSVTGGGYNEQFF; CDR3 DNA: TGTGCCAGCAGTGTGACAGGCGGGGGGTACAATGAGCAGTTCTTC; D gene: TRBD2; clone size: NA; V gene: TRBV2; CDR3 length: 15; J gene: TRBJ2-1
CDR3 protein: CASSEDRGGQPQHF; CDR3 DNA: TGTGCCAGCAGCGAAGACAGGGGTGGACAGCCCCAGCATTTT; D gene: TRBD1; clone size: NA; V gene: TRBV6-1; CDR3 length: 14; J gene: TRBJ1-5
CDR3 protein: CATSPGQERNYGYTF; CDR3 DNA: TGTGCCACCTCACCGGGACAGGAAAGAAACTATGGCTACACCTTC; D gene: TRBD1; clone size: NA; V gene: TRBV4-2; CDR3 length: 15; J gene: TRBJ1-2
CDR3 protein: CASSSTSGGTTDTQYF; CDR3 DNA: TGTGCCAGCAGCTCTACTAGCGGGGGGACCACAGATACGCAGTATTTT; D gene: TRBD2; clone size: NA; V gene: TRBV7-2; CDR3 length: 16; J gene: TRBJ2-3
CDR3 protein: CASSVQDYNEQFF; CDR3 DNA: TGTGCCAGCAGTGTACAGGACTACAATGAGCAGTTCTTC; D gene: NA; clone size: NA; V gene: TRBV9; CDR3 length: 13; J gene: TRBJ2-1
CDR3 protein: CASSLDLSYTGELFF; CDR3 DNA: TGCGCCAGCAGCTTGGACTTATCCTACACCGGGGAGCTGTTTTTT; D gene: NA; clone size: NA; V gene: TRBV5-1; CDR3 length: 15; J gene: TRBJ2-2
CDR3 protein: CASRHTDTGELFF; CDR3 DNA: TGTGCCAGCAGGCACACAGACACCGGGGAGCTGTTTTTT; D gene: NA; clone size: many; V gene: TRBV4-2; CDR3 length: 13; J gene: TRBJ2-2
CDR3 protein: CASSIALGGLGETQYF; CDR3 DNA: TGTGCCAGTAGTATAGCTCTGGGAGGGCTAGGAGAGACCCAGTACTTC; D gene: TRBD2; clone size: NA; V gene: TRBV19; CDR3 length: 16; J gene: TRBJ2-5
CDR3 protein: CASSATPGQGNQPQHF; CDR3 DNA: TGCGCCAGCAGCGCGACACCGGGACAGGGCAATCAGCCCCAGCATTTT; D gene: TRBD1; clone size: NA; V gene: TRBV5-1; CDR3 length: 16; J gene: TRBJ1-5
CDR3 protein: CASSVWTGGNINEQFF; CDR3 DNA: TGTGCCAGTAGTGTATGGACAGGCGGAAATATCAATGAGCAGTTCTTC; D gene: TRBD1; clone size: NA; V gene: TRBV19; CDR3 length: 16; J gene: TRBJ2-1
CDR3 protein: CASSEARDSVDTQYF; CDR3 DNA: TGTGCCAGCAGTGAAGCGCGCGACAGCGTGGATACGCAGTATTTT; D gene: NA; clone size: NA; V gene: TRBV2; CDR3 length: 15; J gene: TRBJ2-3
CDR3 protein: CASRDSHKTGELFF; CDR3 DNA: TGTGCCAGTAGAGACAGCCACAAGACCGGGGAGCTGTTTTTT; D gene: NA; clone size: NA; V gene: TRBV19; CDR3 length: 14; J gene: TRBJ2-2
CDR3 protein: CASSYGGAYQPQHF; CDR3 DNA: TGTGCCAGCAGTTACGGAGGGGCTTATCAGCCCCAGCATTTT; D gene: NA; clone size: NA; V gene: TRBV6-2/TRBV6-3; CDR3 length: 14; J gene: TRBJ1-5
CDR3 protein: CASSVRDRVNTEAFF; CDR3 DNA: TGCGCCAGCAGCGTCCGGGACAGGGTGAACACTGAAGCTTTCTTT; D gene: TRBD1; clone size: NA; V gene: TRBV5-1; CDR3 length: 15; J gene: TRBJ1-1
CDR3 protein: CATRTVPSYEQYF; CDR3 DNA: TGTGCCACCCGGACAGTCCCCTCCTACGAGCAGTACTTC; D gene: NA; clone size: NA; V gene: TRBV5-4; CDR3 length: 13; J gene: TRBJ2-7
CDR3 protein: CASSRVARSYNEQFF; CDR3 DNA: TGTGCCAGCAGCCGGGTAGCGAGGTCCTACAATGAGCAGTTCTTC; D gene: NA; clone size: NA; V gene: TRBV7-3; CDR3 length: 15; J gene: TRBJ2-1
CDR3 protein: CASRPSGGLPTQYF; CDR3 DNA: TGTGCCAGCAGACCTAGCGGGGGGCTCCCCACGCAGTATTTT; D gene: NA; clone size: NA; V gene: TRBV21-1; CDR3 length: 14; J gene: TRBJ2-3
CDR3 protein: CASSPRRTGELFF; CDR3 DNA: TGTGCCAGCAGCCCTCGTCGCACCGGGGAGCTGTTTTTT; D gene: NA; clone size: NA; V gene: TRBV5-6; CDR3 length: 13; J gene: TRBJ2-2
CDR3 protein: CAISQAVGRTGELFF; CDR3 DNA: TGTGCCATCAGTCAAGCGGTGGGAAGAACCGGGGAGCTGTTTTTT; D gene: NA; clone size: NA; V gene: TRBV10-3; CDR3 length: 15; J gene: TRBJ2-2
CDR3 protein: CASSLGGDGYTF; CDR3 DNA: TGTGCCAGCAGCTTAGGGGGGGATGGCTACACCTTC; D gene: NA; clone size: NA; V gene: TRBV7-8; CDR3 length: 12; J gene: TRBJ1-2
CDR3 protein: CASSSTSGGDNEQFF; CDR3 DNA: TGTGCCAGCAGTTCTACTAGCGGGGGGGACAATGAGCAGTTCTTC; D gene: TRBD2; clone size: NA; V gene: TRBV7-9; CDR3 length: 15; J gene: TRBJ2-1
CDR3 protein: CASSQDMASKAGSTDTQYF; CDR3 DNA: TGCGCCAGCAGCCAAGATATGGCCTCTAAGGCAGGGTCCACAGATACGCAGTATTTT; D gene: NA; clone size: NA; V gene: TRBV4-1; CDR3 length: 19; J gene: TRBJ2-3
CDR3 protein: CASSVGLAGGPDTQYF; CDR3 DNA: TGTGCCAGTAGTGTCGGACTAGCGGGGGGGCCGGATACGCAGTATTTT; D gene: TRBD2; clone size: NA; V gene: TRBV19; CDR3 length: 16; J gene: TRBJ2-3
CDR3 protein: CASGRAPRDTQYF; CDR3 DNA: TGTGCCAGCGGCCGGGCCCCTCGAGATACGCAGTATTTT; D gene: NA; clone size: NA; V gene: TRBV6-2/TRBV6-3; CDR3 length: 13; J gene: TRBJ2-3
CDR3 protein: CASTDNRGPGANVLTF; CDR3 DNA: TGTGCCAGCACCGATAATAGGGGGCCTGGGGCCAACGTCCTGACTTTC; D gene: TRBD1; clone size: NA; V gene: TRBV7-9; CDR3 length: 16; J gene: TRBJ2-6
CDR3 protein: CASSHRDYGYTF; CDR3 DNA: TGTGCCAGCAGCCACAGGGACTATGGCTACACCTTC; D gene: NA; clone size: few; V gene: TRBV16; CDR3 length: 12; J gene: TRBJ1-2
CDR3 protein: CASSQGQGGGANVLTF; CDR3 DNA: TGCGCCAGCAGCCAAGGACAGGGCGGCGGGGCCAACGTCCTGACTTTC; D gene: TRBD1; clone size: few; V gene: TRBV5-1; CDR3 length: 16; J gene: TRBJ2-6
CDR3 protein: CASSLGSQGSKNIQYF; CDR3 DNA: TGTGCCAGCAGTTTGGGGTCTCAGGGGAGCAAAAACATTCAGTACTTC; D gene: NA; clone size: few; V gene: TRBV28; CDR3 length: 16; J gene: TRBJ2-4
CDR3 protein: CASRPVIERTYEQYF; CDR3 DNA: TGTGCCAGCAGGCCGGTTATAGAACGAACCTACGAGCAGTACTTC; D gene: NA; clone size: NA; V gene: TRBV2; CDR3 length: 15; J gene: TRBJ2-7
CDR3 protein: CASSPDQRGPREETQYF; CDR3 DNA: TGTGCCAGCTCACCAGACCAGCGGGGGCCCCGCGAGGAGACCCAGTACTTC; D gene: TRBD2; clone size: NA; V gene: TRBV18; CDR3 length: 17; J gene: TRBJ2-5
CDR3 protein: CASSPYLEGYGYTF; CDR3 DNA: TGCGCCAGCAGCCCTTATCTAGAGGGCTATGGCTACACCTTC; D gene: NA; clone size: NA; V gene: TRBV4-3; CDR3 length: 14; J gene: TRBJ1-2
CDR3 protein: CASSLGTGAMGSNQPQHF; CDR3 DNA: TGTGCCAGCAGCTTAGGGACAGGGGCGATGGGAAGCAATCAGCCCCAGCATTTT; D gene: TRBD1; clone size: NA; V gene: TRBV7-8; CDR3 length: 18; J gene: TRBJ1-5
CDR3 protein: CASSITRQGAGGYTF; CDR3 DNA: TGTGCCAGTAGTATAACGAGGCAGGGGGCGGGTGGCTACACCTTC; D gene: TRBD1; clone size: NA; V gene: TRBV19; CDR3 length: 15; J gene: TRBJ1-2
CDR3 protein: CASSLGDSGNTIYF; CDR3 DNA: TGCGCCAGCAGCCTAGGGGACTCTGGAAACACCATATATTTT; D gene: NA; clone size: NA; V gene: TRBV5-1; CDR3 length: 14; J gene: TRBJ1-3
CDR3 protein: CASKVRQGSSPLHF; CDR3 DNA: TGTGCCAGCAAGGTTCGACAGGGGAGCTCACCCCTCCACTTT; D gene: TRBD1; clone size: NA; V gene: TRBV5-6; CDR3 length: 14; J gene: TRBJ1-6
CDR3 protein: CAISEFRVNTEAFF; CDR3 DNA: TGTGCCATCAGTGAGTTCAGGGTGAACACTGAAGCTTTCTTT; D gene: NA; clone size: few; V gene: TRBV10-3; CDR3 length: 14; J gene: TRBJ1-1
CDR3 protein: CSATGEGTEAFF; CDR3 DNA: TGCAGCGCCACAGGGGAAGGCACTGAAGCTTTCTTT; D gene: TRBD1; clone size: NA; V gene: TRBV29-1; CDR3 length: 12; J gene: TRBJ1-1
CDR3 protein: CASSLSPGLAGDTQYF; CDR3 DNA: TGTGCCTCCAGCCTCTCCCCGGGACTAGCGGGAGATACGCAGTATTTT; D gene: NA; clone size: NA; V gene: TRBV21-1; CDR3 length: 16; J gene: TRBJ2-3
CDR3 protein: CASLKGASTDTQYF; CDR3 DNA: TGTGCCAGCCTTAAGGGGGCTAGCACAGATACGCAGTATTTT; D gene: TRBD1; clone size: NA; V gene: TRBV2; CDR3 length: 14; J gene: TRBJ2-3
CDR3 protein: CASSSHPTGQETQYF; CDR3 DNA: TGTGCCAGCAGCTCGCACCCGACAGGCCAAGAGACCCAGTACTTC; D gene: NA; clone size: NA; V gene: TRBV5-5; CDR3 length: 15; J gene: TRBJ2-5
CDR3 protein: CASSTLDGRGTGELFF; CDR3 DNA: TGTGCCAGTAGTACCCTTGACGGGAGAGGCACCGGGGAGCTGTTTTTT; D gene: NA; clone size: once; V gene: TRBV19; CDR3 length: 16; J gene: TRBJ2-2
CDR3 protein: CASSVSGSRGDEQFF; CDR3 DNA: TGTGCCAGCAGCGTTAGCGGGAGCCGGGGCGATGAGCAGTTCTTC; D gene: TRBD2; clone size: NA; V gene: TRBV9; CDR3 length: 15; J gene: TRBJ2-1
CDR3 protein: CASSHFRGRYTF; CDR3 DNA: TGTGCCAGCAGTCATTTCAGGGGCCGCTACACCTTC; D gene: NA; clone size: NA; V gene: TRBV6-5; CDR3 length: 12; J gene: TRBJ1-2
CDR3 protein: CASSTEAGEGNEQFF; CDR3 DNA: TGTGCCAGCAGCACGGAGGCGGGAGAGGGCAATGAGCAGTTCTTC; D gene: TRBD2; clone size: NA; V gene: TRBV4-2; CDR3 length: 15; J gene: TRBJ2-1
CDR3 protein: CASSTGLANTGELFF; CDR3 DNA: TGCGCCAGCAGCACGGGACTAGCGAACACCGGGGAGCTGTTTTTT; D gene: TRBD2; clone size: NA; V gene: TRBV5-1; CDR3 length: 15; J gene: TRBJ2-2
CDR3 protein: CASSSQGTGWTYNEQFF; CDR3 DNA: TGTGCCAGCAGCTCTCAAGGGACAGGGTGGACCTACAATGAGCAGTTCTTC; D gene: TRBD1; clone size: NA; V gene: TRBV7-6; CDR3 length: 17; J gene: TRBJ2-1
CDR3 protein: CASSARGRRNEQFF; CDR3 DNA: TGTGCCAGTAGCGCGAGGGGGCGGCGGAATGAGCAGTTCTTC; D gene: TRBD1; clone size: NA; V gene: TRBV19; CDR3 length: 14; J gene: TRBJ2-1
CDR3 protein: CASRGTWDYGYTF; CDR3 DNA: TGTGCCAGCAGGGGCACTTGGGACTATGGCTACACCTTC; D gene: NA; clone size: NA; V gene: TRBV27; CDR3 length: 13; J gene: TRBJ1-2
CDR3 protein: CASSPERTSPSYEQYF; CDR3 DNA: TGTGCCAGCTCACCAGAGAGGACTAGTCCCTCCTACGAGCAGTACTTC; D gene: TRBD2; clone size: NA; V gene: TRBV18; CDR3 length: 16; J gene: TRBJ2-7
CDR3 protein: CASSLGLAGIYEQYF; CDR3 DNA: TGTGCCAGTAGTTTAGGACTAGCGGGGATTTACGAGCAGTACTTC; D gene: TRBD2; clone size: NA; V gene: TRBV19; CDR3 length: 15; J gene: TRBJ2-7